A single T cell receptor beta chain is shown here with its context. It was with 60 Vbeta and 13 Jbeta primers that the PCR ran. Clones were sequenced by immunoSEQ multiplex PCR, and TCRdb holds only the in-frame ones, with some missing. Seen here are around 190,000 clones, 78% observed once, and the top ten hold less than 15%. From germline, CDR1 is SGHKS and CDR2 YYEKEE (reference sequence). J gave up 6 bases and V 4 bases, and 8 bases lay outside the gene matches. The CDR3 is 14 residues long. These data belong to a study of cytomegalovirus exposure and HLA in healthy donors. This clonotype was sampled from a woman aged 25 to 39 in good health and CMV-seropositive. The sample was PBMCs. V is TRBV5-5 and J is TRBJ1-2, with TRBD1 identical over 8 bases. CDR3 sequence reads: CASSPKRQGHGYTF. The CDR3 region has the DNA TGTGCCAGCAGCCCTAAGAGACAGGGGCATGGCTACACCTTC.